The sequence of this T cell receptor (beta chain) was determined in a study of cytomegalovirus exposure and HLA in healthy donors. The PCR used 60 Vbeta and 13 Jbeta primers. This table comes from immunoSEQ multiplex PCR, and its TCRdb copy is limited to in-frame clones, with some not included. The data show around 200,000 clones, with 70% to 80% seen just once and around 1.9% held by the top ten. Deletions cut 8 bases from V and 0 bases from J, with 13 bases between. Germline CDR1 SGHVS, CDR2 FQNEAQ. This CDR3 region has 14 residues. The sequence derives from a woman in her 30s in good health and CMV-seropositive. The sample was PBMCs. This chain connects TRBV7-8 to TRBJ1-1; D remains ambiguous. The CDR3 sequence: CASHSEELNTEAFF. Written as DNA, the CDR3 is TGTGCCAGCCATTCAGAGGAGCTGAACACTGAAGCTTTCTTT.